Listed below are T cell receptor beta chains from one sample, sequenced in a study of blood T cell repertoires in COVID-19. The assay was immunoSEQ multiplex PCR, and TCRdb's table has in-frame clones only and misses some. The sample has 200,000 or so clones, 88% seen once; the top ten hold approximately 1.6%. Source material: peripheral blood. These receptors all stem from an older man with acute or convalescent COVID-19. Both conserved end residues are part of each CDR3. The order of the fields is D gene, V gene, clone size, J gene, CDR3 protein, CDR3 DNA. A D gene is named only where the DNA matches it firmly. Only part of the rows carry a size: once, few, many, or a class if the clone is expanded.

D gene: NA; V gene: TRBV10-3; clone size: NA; J gene: TRBJ1-3; CDR3 protein: CAISTPDMASGNTIYF; CDR3 DNA: TGTGCCATCTCAACCCCAGACATGGCCTCTGGAAACACCATATATTTT
D gene: TRBD2; V gene: TRBV25-1; clone size: NA; J gene: TRBJ2-1; CDR3 protein: CASSDESGRVSYNEQFF; CDR3 DNA: TGTGCCAGCAGTGATGAGAGCGGGAGGGTCTCCTACAATGAGCAGTTCTTC
D gene: NA; V gene: TRBV24-1; clone size: few; J gene: TRBJ2-1; CDR3 protein: CATSEHSGTSYNEQFF; CDR3 DNA: TGTGCCACCAGTGAACACAGCGGAACCTCCTACAATGAGCAGTTCTTC
D gene: NA; V gene: TRBV27; clone size: NA; J gene: TRBJ1-1; CDR3 protein: CASSLVADWNTEAFF; CDR3 DNA: TGTGCCAGCAGTTTGGTGGCAGACTGGAACACTGAAGCTTTCTTT
D gene: NA; V gene: TRBV5-5; clone size: NA; J gene: TRBJ2-1; CDR3 protein: CASSLVQGSYNEQFF; CDR3 DNA: TGTGCCAGCAGCTTGGTACAGGGTTCCTACAATGAGCAGTTCTTC
D gene: TRBD1; V gene: TRBV5-5; clone size: NA; J gene: TRBJ1-5; CDR3 protein: CASSPFPDRGQPQHF; CDR3 DNA: TGTGCCAGCAGCCCCTTTCCCGACAGGGGTCAGCCCCAGCATTTT
D gene: NA; V gene: TRBV19; clone size: NA; J gene: TRBJ1-5; CDR3 protein: CASSIEGVIQHF; CDR3 DNA: TGTGCCAGTAGTATAGAAGGGGTTATCCAGCATTTT
D gene: NA; V gene: TRBV30; clone size: NA; J gene: TRBJ1-5; CDR3 protein: CAWSVLGANQPQHF; CDR3 DNA: TGTGCCTGGAGTGTACTTGGGGCGAATCAGCCCCAGCATTTT
D gene: TRBD1; V gene: TRBV9; clone size: NA; J gene: TRBJ1-2; CDR3 protein: CASSVEPTGPGYTF; CDR3 DNA: TGTGCCAGCAGCGTCGAACCGACAGGGCCTGGCTACACCTTC
D gene: TRBD1; V gene: TRBV7-2; clone size: NA; J gene: TRBJ1-5; CDR3 protein: CASSGRTGSNQPQHF; CDR3 DNA: TGTGCCAGCAGCGGCCGGACAGGTAGCAATCAGCCCCAGCATTTT
D gene: NA; V gene: TRBV11-2; clone size: NA; J gene: TRBJ2-7; CDR3 protein: CASSFGTNSYEQYF; CDR3 DNA: TGTGCCAGCAGCTTCGGGACAAACTCCTACGAGCAGTACTTC